In its sample, the clone carrying this TCR beta chain was seen many times. What it recognizes is unknown. The sample originates from a study of T cell repertoires in cytomegalovirus infection. Study-wide background: Public TCR beta signature analysis indicated the presence of both CMV infection and matching HLA type. Whole-study findings and limits: The ex vivo response was dominated by HLA-C-restricted CMV-specific TCR beta clonotypes.

Looked up from germline, CDR1 is SGHVS and CDR2 is FQNEAQ. CDR3 length: 14 amino acids. Trimming took off 2 bases at V and 4 bases at J, with 11 bases between the two ends. TCRdb re-analysed the reads in MiXCR, keeping a single row per CDR3 protein. The sample includes roughly 730,000 distinct CDR3 sequences, 30% to 35% of them seen just once. The rearrangement links TRBV7-8 to TRBJ2-5; D might be TRBD2 (5 bases). This specimen consisted of cultured PBMCs, obtained from culture after CMV antigen stimulation. The clonotype comes from a human donor in good health (CMV status not recorded). Some clones in this sample may be carry-over from other donors' samples. The DNA of the CDR3 is TGTGCCAGCAGCTTAAGGAGCGGCTCAGAGACCCAGTACTTC. Amino acid sequence: CASSLRSGSETQYF.